This T cell receptor beta chain was documented in a study of response to subunit inactivated influenza vaccine. Findings and limits, study-wide: Researchers suggested that each seasonal influenza vaccination recruits few new T cells.

Each CDR3 protein is one row after TCRdb ran MiXCR on the RT-PCR reads. The table includes roughly 700,000 distinct CDR3 sequences, more than 11% detected once. This CDR3 spans 14 amino acids. On this clonotype: What it recognizes is unknown.

The TCR sequence derives from a man in his fifties or sixties who received an inactivated influenza vaccine. V gene TRBV21-1 combines with J gene TRBJ1-1; TRBD1, the D gene given by the table, was not confirmed from the DNA. TRBV21-1 is a pseudogene. Specimen: PBMCs from blood, collected less than 15 days before vaccination. In DNA form, the CDR3 reads TGTGCCAGCAGCAATCCCGAGGGAAACACTGAAGCTTTCTTT. As protein: CASSNPEGNTEAFF.